One and the same sample provided the 27 T cell receptor beta chains below, sequenced in a study of T-cell reconstitution after alpha-beta-depleted transplantation in children. Unique molecular identifiers were incorporated when the TCRbeta library was constructed. TCRdb redid the calling of the PCR reads with MiXCR, one entry per CDR3 protein. Among about 220,000 distinct CDR3 sequences listed, approximately 15% were seen once. Sequenced material: PBMCs, mostly from graft donor cells, taken 360 days after TCRalphabeta/CD19-depleted stem cell transplant. The receptor set was obtained from a male patient aged 2-15 years who had a stem cell transplant for acute lymphoblastic leukemia, so the T cells may come from the graft donor.

There are a few counts of this clonotype. CDR3 sequence reads: CASSFSRGQNTEAFF. CDR3 DNA sequence: TGTGCCAGCAGTTTCTCCAGGGGCCAGAACACTGAAGCTTTCTTT. The chain combines TRBV12-3 or TRBV12-4 with TRBJ1-1; D might be TRBD1 (6 bases). CDR3 length: 15 residues. V shed 3 bases and J shed 1 base, with 12 bases lying between them.

The chain is built from TRBV5-1 and TRBJ1-3; D remains ambiguous. In germline, CDR1 is SGHRS, CDR2 YFSETQ. This CDR3 region has 15 residues. The V gene lost 0 bases and the J gene lost 7 bases, with 14 bases spanning the gap. CDR3 in DNA: TGCGCCAGCAGCTTGGTAGGGTCTGGAATCAACACCATATATTTT. Amino acids: CASSLVGSGINTIYF.

The CDR3 DNA sequence: TGTGCCTCCCGTTACGGGGAGGGGTATCTCGGCTCTGAAGCTTTCTTT. Protein sequence: CASRYGEGYLGSEAFF. This chain links TRBV12-3 or TRBV12-4 with TRBJ1-1, with a weak D call TRBD1 (5 bases). V was clipped by 11 bases and J by 6 bases, with 28 bases between them. The CDR3 length is 16 residues.

The sample holds a few counts of this clonotype. This chain joins TRBV12-3 or TRBV12-4 and TRBJ1-1; 9 bases are shared with TRBD1. This CDR3 spans 12 amino acids. With V trimmed by 7 bases and J by 10 bases, 7 bases remained unmatched. CDR3 in amino acids: CASTTGTGRAFF. The CDR3 nucleotides are TGTGCCAGCACCACAGGGACAGGGCGAGCTTTCTTT.

This rearrangement joins TRBV3-1 to TRBJ2-1; 11 positions match TRBD2. Germline V gene data show CDR1 as LGHDT and CDR2 as YNNKEL (reference sequence). With V trimmed by 1 base and J by 2 bases, 7 bases remained unmatched. The CDR3 consists of 18 residues. The CDR3 is CASSQVTSGGQAYNEQFF. For the CDR3, the DNA is TGTGCCAGCAGCCAAGTAACTAGCGGGGGCCAGGCCTACAATGAGCAGTTCTTC.

This chain uses TRBV4-3 with TRBJ2-3; no firm D call. The CDR3 is 17 residues long. The germline CDR1 and CDR2 sequences are LGHNA and YSLEER. V gave up 1 base and J gave up 6 bases, with 20 bases separating them. The CDR3 DNA sequence: TGCGCCAGCAGCCAAGTCGGTAGCAGTACCTTCATCGATACGCAGTATTTT. This translates into CASSQVGSSTFIDTQYF.

This clonotype was counted at least ten times. V usage is TRBV12-3 or TRBV12-4 and J usage is TRBJ1-5, with no clear D. The CDR3 has 12 residues. Trimming took off 6 bases at V and 5 bases at J, with 8 bases between the two ends. CDR3 DNA sequence: TGTGCCAGCAGCCTTGGGGATCAGCCCCAGCATTTT. Protein: CASSLGDQPQHF.

J is TRBJ1-1 and V is TRBV10-3, with TRBD1 matching over 7 bases. V shed 5 bases and J 2 bases; nucleotides not matched to a gene: 5. The CDR3 is 14 amino acids. Germline CDR1 reads ENHRY; CDR2 reads SYGVKD. CDR3 coding DNA: TGTGCCATCAGTCCTGACAGGGTAAACACTGAAGCTTTCTTT. Translating it yields CAISPDRVNTEAFF.

This clonotype occurred many times. V and J are TRBV29-1 and TRBJ2-1, with D tentatively TRBD2 (5 bases). The germline V and J ends were trimmed by 1 base and 3 bases, with 16 bases remaining between them. The CDR3 extends over 16 amino acids. Germline CDR1 reads SQVTM; CDR2 reads ANQGSEA. The CDR3 sequence is CSVEGTASNYYNEQFF. The CDR3 nucleotides are TGCAGCGTTGAAGGGACTGCCTCAAATTACTACAATGAGCAGTTCTTC.

This clonotype was counted only a few times. The CDR3 DNA reads TGTGCCAGCAGTTTATACAGGCCCTCCTACGAGCAGTACTTC. Translating it yields CASSLYRPSYEQYF. The V gene is TRBV28, the J gene TRBJ2-7; D is possibly TRBD1 (5 bases). Germline CDR1 is MDHEN and CDR2 is SYDVKM. The length of the CDR3 is 14 residues. Trimming left V 1 base short and J 0 bases short, with 7 bases between.

This clonotype turned up a few times. This chain connects TRBV5-1 to TRBJ1-2, with D tentatively TRBD1 (6 bases). This CDR3 has 15 amino acids. V lost 3 bases, J lost 2 bases, and 14 bases lay in between. The germline V gene has CDR1 SGHRS and CDR2 YFSETQ. CDR3 in DNA: TGCGCCAGCAGCTCAACAGGGTTCCCCAACTATGGCTACACCTTC. It specifies CASSSTGFPNYGYTF.

This clonotype occurred many times. This sequence joins TRBV5-5 and TRBJ1-2; D not certain. The CDR3 is 14 amino acids. The germline V gene encodes CDR1 SGHKS and CDR2 YYEKEE (reference sequence). Trimming pared 0 bases from V and 6 bases from J, leaving 12 bases between. The CDR3 spells CASSLVRGGDGYTF. CDR3 nucleotides: TGTGCCAGCAGCTTGGTCCGGGGTGGTGATGGCTACACCTTC.

The chain employs TRBV4-3 and TRBJ1-2; D is unresolved. Trimming took 1 base from V and 1 from J, leaving 7 bases between them. Germline CDR1 LGHNA, CDR2 YSLEER. The CDR3 runs 14 residues. CDR3 DNA: TGCGCCAGCAGCCAAGTCGGAGATAACTATGGCTACACCTTC. Translation gives CASSQVGDNYGYTF.

This clonotype was observed a handful of times. The gene calls are TRBV3-1 and TRBJ2-7; D possibly corresponds to TRBD1 (5 bases). Germline V lookup: CDR1 LGHDT, CDR2 YNNKEL (reference sequence). Trimming cost V 4 bases and J 2 bases, with 9 bases left between them. The CDR3 runs 13 residues. CDR3 amino acids: CASSPDTPYEQYF. The CDR3 nucleotides read TGTGCCAGCAGCCCGGACACCCCCTACGAGCAGTACTTC.

The chain couples TRBV12-3 or TRBV12-4 to TRBJ1-5; D is possibly TRBD1 (5 bases). CDR3 length equals 14 residues. Trimming stripped 7 bases from V and 3 bases from J, with 13 bases between. As DNA, the CDR3 is TGTGCCAGCACTGGTGACAGTTTCAATCAGCCCCAGCATTTT. Its translation: CASTGDSFNQPQHF.

In this sample, this clonotype turned up a few times. V and J are TRBV7-9 and TRBJ2-3, with D hard to call. V was cut by 1 base and J by 6 bases, with 8 bases left in between. The CDR3 is 13 amino acids. Germline V gene data show CDR1 as SEHNR and CDR2 as FQNEAQ (reference sequence). The CDR3 DNA reads as TGTGCCAGCAGCTTAGGTCCCCTTGATACGCAGTATTTT. Amino acid sequence: CASSLGPLDTQYF.

This chain connects TRBV2 to TRBJ2-2; D perhaps matches TRBD2 (6 bases). CDR3 length: 13 amino acids. Germline loops: CDR1 SNHLY, CDR2 FYNNEI. The V gene lost 1 base and the J gene lost 6 bases, with 6 bases spanning the gap. This CDR3 is CASSEGEAGELFF. In nucleotides, the CDR3 is TGTGCCAGCAGTGAAGGGGAGGCCGGGGAGCTGTTTTTT. The full variable domain, its missing parts supplied by reference TRBV2 and TRBJ2-2, is EPEVTQTPSHQVTQMGQEVILRCVPISNHLYFYWYRQILGQKVEFLVSFYNNEISEKSEIFDDQFSVERPDGSNFTLKIRSTKLEDSAMYFCASSEGEAGELFFGEGSRLTVL.

This clonotype was seen a handful of times. CDR3 protein: CASSQGSRGDYNEQFF. In DNA, the CDR3 is TGCGCCAGCAGCCAAGGAAGCAGGGGGGACTACAATGAGCAGTTCTTC. The V and J genes are TRBV4-3 and TRBJ2-1, with D tentatively TRBD1 (7 bases). Trimming removed 1 base from V and 3 bases from J, with 13 bases in between. This CDR3 is built from 16 residues. Germline CDR1 is LGHNA and CDR2 is YSLEER.

This clonotype was recorded a few times. The J gene is TRBJ1-4, the V gene TRBV12-3 or TRBV12-4; D unresolved. Between the trimmed V and J ends, which lost 5 bases and 4 bases, there was a span of 8 bases. CDR3 length: 13 residues. CDR3 amino acids: CASSINSNEKLFF. CDR3 coding DNA: TGTGCCAGCAGTATAAACAGTAATGAAAAACTGTTTTTT.

This rearrangement joins TRBV11-2 to TRBJ2-1, with 10 positions matching TRBD2. The CDR3 extends over 16 amino acids. Germline-derived CDR1 and CDR2 are SGHAT and FQNNGV. V shed 5 bases and J 0 bases; nucleotides not matched to a gene: 4. CDR3 in amino acids: CASSDLAGVSYNEQFF. CDR3 DNA: TGTGCCAGCAGCGACCTAGCGGGGGTCTCCTACAATGAGCAGTTCTTC.

The CDR3 DNA follows: TGCGCCAGCAGCTCATCCGGGATCAACTACGAGCAGTACTTC. This gives the protein CASSSSGINYEQYF. The gene calls are TRBV5-1 and TRBJ2-7, with a weak D call TRBD2 (5 bases). This CDR3 contains 14 residues. In germline, CDR1 is SGHRS, CDR2 YFSETQ. Trimming took off 3 bases at V and 3 bases at J, with 13 bases between the two ends.

The sample holds a few counts of this clonotype. The chain links TRBV14 to TRBJ2-2; possible D gene TRBD1, 6 bases. Germline V gene data show CDR1 as SGHDN and CDR2 as FVKESK. Trimming left V 3 bases short and J 1 base short, with 21 bases between. The CDR3 is 19 amino acids. CDR3 sequence reads: CASSQQGTIPLLNTGELFF. In DNA, the CDR3 is TGTGCCAGCAGCCAGCAGGGGACAATCCCTCTTCTGAACACCGGGGAGCTGTTTTTT.

This sequence joins TRBV27 and TRBJ2-7; tentatively, D is TRBD2 (7 bases). V was cut by 6 bases and J by 6 bases, with 18 bases left in between. Germline values: CDR1 MNHEY, CDR2 SMNVEV (reference sequence). The CDR3 runs to 14 residues. The CDR3 DNA sequence: TGTGCCAGCAGCGAAACAGGGAGGGAGGTCGAGCAGTACTTC. It codes for CASSETGREVEQYF.

This clonotype appeared a single time. J is TRBJ2-7 and V is TRBV10-2, with D unresolved. This CDR3 has 16 residues. V was clipped by 5 bases and J by 0 bases, with 17 bases between them. Looked up from germline, CDR1 is WSHSY and CDR2 is SAAADI. In nucleotides, the CDR3 is TGCGCCAGCAGTCTCCCGGGCAGTTCTGCCTCCTACGAGCAGTACTTC. It specifies CASSLPGSSASYEQYF.

The chain has TRBV12-3 or TRBV12-4 and TRBJ2-7; the D is unclear. V lost 7 bases to trimming and J lost 0 bases, with 10 bases between them. The CDR3 is 13 residues long. The CDR3 region is CASTPRSSYEQYF. The CDR3 DNA is TGTGCCAGCACCCCTAGGAGCTCCTACGAGCAGTACTTC.

The rearrangement joins TRBV5-6 to TRBJ2-2; TRBD1 matches at 8 bases. V dropped 4 bases and J dropped 1; count of bases not matched to a gene: 9. The germline gives CDR1 SGHDT, CDR2 YYEEEE. This CDR3 is 17 amino acids long. CDR3 protein: CASSPLRQGRNTGELFF. For the CDR3, the DNA is TGTGCCAGCAGCCCTCTCAGACAGGGGAGGAACACCGGGGAGCTGTTTTTT.

This clonotype has more than one count but fewer than ten. This chain connects TRBV11-1 to TRBJ1-2, with D possibly TRBD1 on 6 matching bases. The germline V and J ends were trimmed by 2 bases and 8 bases, with 18 bases remaining between them. CDR3 size: 15 residues. CDR1 SGHAT and CDR2 FQDESV come from the germline V gene (reference sequence). The DNA for the CDR3 is TGTGCCAGCAGCTTAACCCCTGCAGGCGGACAGGGCTACACCTTC. Translated: CASSLTPAGGQGYTF.